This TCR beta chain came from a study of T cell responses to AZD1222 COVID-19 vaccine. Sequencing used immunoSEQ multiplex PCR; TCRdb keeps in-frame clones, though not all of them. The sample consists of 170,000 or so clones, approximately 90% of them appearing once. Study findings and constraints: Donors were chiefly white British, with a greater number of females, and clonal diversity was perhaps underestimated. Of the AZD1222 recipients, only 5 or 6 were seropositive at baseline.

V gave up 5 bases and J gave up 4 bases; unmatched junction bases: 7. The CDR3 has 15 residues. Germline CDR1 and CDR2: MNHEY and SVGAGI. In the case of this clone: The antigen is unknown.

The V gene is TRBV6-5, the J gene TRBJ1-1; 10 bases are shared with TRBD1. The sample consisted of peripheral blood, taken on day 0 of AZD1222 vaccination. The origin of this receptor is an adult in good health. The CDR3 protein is CASSTTGGMFTEAFF. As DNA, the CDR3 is TGTGCCAGCAGTACGACAGGGGGCATGTTCACTGAAGCTTTCTTT.